Listed here are 23 T cell receptor beta chains from one sample, sequenced in a study of shared clonotypes between healthy human individuals. The assay was immunoSEQ multiplex PCR, and TCRdb's table has in-frame clones only and misses some. The sample lists about 510,000 clones, about four fifths occurring once. Sequencing was performed on PBMCs. The receptors were gathered from a woman aged 40 to 55 in good health. Some clones in this sample may be carry-over from other donors' samples.

Only one count was recorded for this clone. The chain couples TRBV18 to TRBJ1-5; 11 bases map to TRBD1. The trim removed 3 bases at V and 3 bases at J, leaving 1 base unmatched. The germline CDR1 and CDR2 sequences are KGHSH and LQKENI. There are 15 residues in the CDR3. The CDR3 is CASSPGQGVNQPQHF. The CDR3 nucleotides are TGTGCCAGCTCACCGGGACAGGGGGTCAATCAGCCCCAGCATTTT.

The chain recombines TRBV5-8 with TRBJ1-3, with D possibly matching TRBD1 (5 bases). This CDR3 has 12 residues. Trimming stripped 4 bases from V and 4 bases from J, with 6 bases between. Germline V CDR1 and CDR2: SGHTS, YDEGEE. The CDR3 DNA reads as TGTGCCAGCAGCCGGGGGGGAAACACCATATATTTT. Its translation is CASSRGGNTIYF.

This clone has only one observation. The chain recombines TRBV2 with TRBJ2-2, with D uncertain. CDR1 is SNHLY, CDR2 FYNNEI, per germline. V was trimmed by 7 bases and J by 4 bases, leaving 13 bases between them. This CDR3 comprises 14 residues. The CDR3 reads CASKSSGSTGELFF. CDR3 DNA: TGTGCCAGCAAATCGTCCGGTTCCACCGGGGAGCTGTTTTTT.

The chain is built from TRBV27 and TRBJ2-1; 13 bases align to TRBD2. Trimming removed 7 bases from V and 6 bases from J; junction bases left unmatched: 3. In germline, CDR1 is MNHEY, CDR2 SMNVEV (reference sequence). CDR3 length equals 14 residues. The CDR3 loop is CASIRTSGSNEQFF. CDR3 coding DNA: TGTGCCAGCATTCGGACTAGCGGGAGCAATGAGCAGTTCTTC.

V gene TRBV28 combines with J gene TRBJ1-2, with D hard to call. From germline, CDR1 is MDHEN and CDR2 SYDVKM. The CDR3 consists of 17 residues. V was shortened by 5 bases and J by 5 bases, with 24 bases between the two germline ends. This CDR3 reads CASSPLGVHRSRYGYTF. For the CDR3, the DNA is TGTGCCAGCAGTCCACTCGGGGTCCACAGATCCCGTTATGGCTACACCTTC.

The gene calls are TRBV18 and TRBJ2-1; no clear D gene. The ends were cut back, 3 bases at V and 4 bases at J, with 13 bases in the middle. This CDR3 spans 15 amino acids. CDR1 KGHSH and CDR2 LQKENI come from the germline V gene. CDR3 protein: CASSPTPGSYNEQFF. The CDR3 region has the DNA TGTGCCAGCTCACCGACCCCCGGCAGTTACAATGAGCAGTTCTTC.

J is TRBJ2-2 and V is TRBV7-2, with 13 bases identical to TRBD2. V lost 1 base and J lost 10; bases outside the gene matches: 6. The CDR3 is 16 residues long. Germline V lookup: CDR1 SGHTA, CDR2 FQGNSA. The CDR3 DNA sequence: TGTGCCAGCAGCTTAGAAACTAGCGGGAGGGCCGCGGAGCTGTTTTTT. This gives the protein CASSLETSGRAAELFF.

This rearrangement joins TRBV7-9 to TRBJ2-7; D may match TRBD1 or TRBD2 (5 bases each). Looked up from germline, CDR1 is SEHNR and CDR2 is FQNEAQ (reference sequence). Trimming removed 2 bases from V and 2 bases from J, with 10 bases in between. The CDR3 is 14 amino acids. CDR3 DNA sequence: TGTGCCAGCAGCTTATCTAGCAGGGCCTACGAGCAGTACTTC. This encodes CASSLSSRAYEQYF.

The rearrangement uses TRBV2 and TRBJ2-7; 9 bases align to TRBD2. The CDR3 is made up of 14 amino acids. Looked up from germline, CDR1 is SNHLY and CDR2 is FYNNEI. The ends lost 6 bases at V and 6 bases at J; junction bases unmatched: 9. CDR3 sequence (DNA): TGTGCCAGCAGAGTTAGCGGGAGCAGCTCCGAGCAGTACTTC. Its translation: CASRVSGSSSEQYF.

This chain joins TRBV7-6 and TRBJ2-5, with D maybe TRBD2 (6 bases). This CDR3 is built from 15 residues. Germline V lookup: CDR1 SGHVS, CDR2 FNYEAQ. Trimming cost V 6 bases and J 1 base, with 15 bases left between them. The CDR3 reads CASSRGWGSQETQYF. In DNA form, the CDR3 reads TGTGCCAGCAGTCGGGGGTGGGGCAGCCAAGAGACCCAGTACTTC. Combining the CDR3 with reference TRBV7-6 and TRBJ2-5 gives the whole variable domain GAGVSQSPRYKVTKRGQDVALRCDPISGHVSLYWYRQALGQGPEFLTYFNYEAQQDKSGLPNDRFSAERPEGSISTLTIQRTEQRDSAMYRCASSRGWGSQETQYFGPGTRLLVL.

This rearrangement joins TRBV28 to TRBJ2-2; 7 bases fit TRBD1. Germline V gene lookup returns CDR1 MDHEN and CDR2 SYDVKM. With V trimmed by 7 bases and J by 5 bases, 16 bases remained unmatched. The CDR3 spans 17 residues. CDR3 residues: CASNHRGHRVRTGELFF. In DNA, the CDR3 is TGTGCCAGCAATCATAGGGGGCACAGGGTTAGGACCGGGGAGCTGTTTTTT.

The chain combines TRBV7-9 with TRBJ1-4; 10 bases match TRBD1. Looked up from germline, CDR1 is SEHNR and CDR2 is FQNEAQ (reference sequence). The CDR3 has 17 residues. After removal of 0 bases from V and 5 bases from J, the junction contained 6 bases not matched to a gene. DNA for the CDR3: TGTGCCAGCAGCTTAGCTTTGACAGGGGGCCTGAATGAAAAACTGTTTTTT. It translates to CASSLALTGGLNEKLFF.

This rearrangement joins TRBV7-7 to TRBJ2-1; 11 bases are a match to TRBD2. The CDR3 totals 15 residues. Germline values: CDR1 SSHAT, CDR2 FNYEAQ (reference sequence). Unmatched junction bases numbered 7, after V lost 5 bases and J lost 7 bases. Here the CDR3 reads CASSKTSGDGNEQFF. CDR3 nucleotide sequence: TGTGCCAGCAGCAAGACTAGCGGGGACGGGAATGAGCAGTTCTTC.

V is TRBV4-3 and J is TRBJ1-4, with no clear D. Germline CDR1 is LGHNA and CDR2 is YSLEER. V dropped 2 bases and J dropped 0 bases, with 13 bases sitting between them. CDR3 length equals 17 residues. CDR3 protein: CASSQRPASPTNEKLFF. The CDR3 DNA is TGCGCCAGCAGCCAACGACCGGCGAGTCCAACTAATGAAAAACTGTTTTTT.

V is TRBV2 and J is TRBJ2-3; 11 nucleotides align to TRBD1. Germline trimming cut 6 bases from V and 5 bases from J; bases unmatched to any gene: 4. CDR3 size: 14 residues. Germline V gene data show CDR1 as SNHLY and CDR2 as FYNNEI. The CDR3 loop is CASRRDRGEDTQYF. The CDR3 DNA reads as TGTGCCAGCAGACGGGACAGGGGGGAAGATACGCAGTATTTT.

The V and J genes are TRBV4-1 and TRBJ1-3; D gene ambiguous. Per germline, CDR1 MGHRA and CDR2 YSYEKL. CDR3 length: 16 amino acids. Trimming stripped 4 bases from V and 0 bases from J, with 13 bases between. Here the CDR3 reads CASSRAGRNSGNTIYF. Written as DNA, the CDR3 is TGCGCCAGCAGCCGGGCGGGCAGGAACTCTGGAAACACCATATATTTT.

The CDR3 DNA is TGTGCCAGCAGTTATGGGGGGAAGGGGAAAGAGACCCAGTACTTC. Its protein product is CASSYGGKGKETQYF. J is TRBJ2-5 and V is TRBV28, with a possible D match to TRBD2 (6 bases). V dropped 4 bases and J dropped 3 bases, with 15 bases sitting between them. Germline CDR1 and CDR2: MDHEN and SYDVKM. The CDR3 is 15 amino acids.

The V and J genes are TRBV29-1 and TRBJ2-7, with 9 bases aligning to TRBD1. The CDR3 contains 14 residues. Per germline, CDR1 SQVTM and CDR2 ANQGSEA. The trim removed 4 bases at V and 2 bases at J, leaving 6 bases unmatched. For the CDR3, the DNA is TGCAGCGTTGCACAGGGGGCTCACCCCTACGAGCAGTACTTC. This codes for CSVAQGAHPYEQYF.

This clone has only a few counts. The genes are TRBV27 and TRBJ2-3; D unclear. CDR3 length: 15 residues. V lost 3 bases to trimming and J lost 7 bases, with 17 bases between them. The germline gives CDR1 MNHEY, CDR2 SMNVEV (reference sequence). The CDR3 reads CASSFDTSILHTQYF. The DNA for the CDR3 is TGTGCCAGCAGTTTCGACACCTCTATCCTTCATACGCAGTATTTT.

In nucleotides, the CDR3 is TGTGCCAGCAGTGTGGTTGTAGCGGGACTTTCTCAGACCCAGTACTTC. It yields the protein CASSVVVAGLSQTQYF. The V gene is TRBV2, the J gene TRBJ2-5; the match to TRBD2 covers 8 bases. The CDR3 loop spans 16 amino acids. The V segment lost 4 bases and the J segment 6 bases; nucleotides outside the gene matches: 13. From germline, CDR1 is SNHLY and CDR2 FYNNEI.

The chain employs TRBV6-6 and TRBJ1-2, with 8 bases matching TRBD1. Germline trimming cut 7 bases from V and 5 bases from J; bases unmatched to any gene: 6. The germline CDR1 and CDR2 sequences are MNHNY and SVGAGI (reference sequence). The CDR3 sequence is 13 residues long. The CDR3 region has the DNA TGTGCCAGCAAGCGCACAGGGGGGTATGGCTACACCTTC. It translates to CASKRTGGYGYTF.

The chain links TRBV4-1 to TRBJ2-1; 7 bases map to TRBD2. Germline V lookup: CDR1 MGHRA, CDR2 YSYEKL. This CDR3 spans 15 amino acids. The ends lost 3 bases at V and 1 base at J; junction bases unmatched: 3. The DNA for the CDR3 is TGCGCCAGCAGCCATGGGGGGGGATCCTACAATGAGCAGTTCTTC. It yields the protein CASSHGGGSYNEQFF.

V gene TRBV19 combines with J gene TRBJ1-2; 8 nucleotides match TRBD1. The germline CDR1 and CDR2 sequences are LNHDA and SQIVND (reference sequence). The CDR3 has 14 amino acids. The V and J ends lost 5 bases and 3 bases, in that order; junction bases with no gene match: 5. The CDR3 bases are TGTGCCAGTAGTTGGGACAGGCTCGACTATGGCTACACCTTC. Amino acids: CASSWDRLDYGYTF.